This passage covers 22 T cell receptor beta chains from one sample sequenced in a study of blood T cell repertoires in COVID-19. TCRdb keeps only in-frame clones here, not all; method: immunoSEQ multiplex PCR. The sample includes under 300,000 clones, approximately 91% seen only once; the top ten take 2% to 2.5%. The sequenced sample consisted of peripheral blood. The receptors come from a woman between 35 and 50 years old who had recovered from COVID-19.

The V and J genes are TRBV27 and TRBJ1-2, with 9 bases lining up with TRBD1. V lost 5 bases to trimming and J lost 8 bases; unmatched junction nucleotides: 12. This CDR3 contains 15 residues. The germline V gene encodes CDR1 MNHEY and CDR2 SMNVEV (reference sequence). CDR3 DNA: TGTGCCAGCAGTGGACCGGGACAGGGTCTAGGGGGCTACACCTTC. This sequence encodes CASSGPGQGLGGYTF.

This clone was seen just once. The chain combines TRBV7-9 with TRBJ1-4, with TRBD1 matching 7 bases. CDR1 SEHNR and CDR2 FQNEAQ come from the germline V gene (reference sequence). The CDR3 contains 15 residues. The V gene end was trimmed by 1 base and the J gene end by 4 bases; junction bases not matched to a gene: 3. CDR3 sequence: CASSLEGTDNEKLFF. CDR3 bases: TGTGCCAGCAGCTTAGAAGGGACAGATAATGAAAAACTGTTTTTT.

J is TRBJ2-6 and V is TRBV25-1, with D perhaps TRBD2 (6 bases). The CDR3 spans 18 residues. CDR1 is MGHDK, CDR2 SYGVNS, per germline. Trimming shortened V by 6 bases and J by 0 bases, and 18 bases separated the two germline ends. The CDR3 sequence is CASRGPRQGLSGANVLTF. The CDR3 region has the DNA TGTGCCAGCAGGGGCCCGAGGCAGGGACTCTCTGGGGCCAACGTCCTGACTTTC.

This chain links TRBV18 with TRBJ2-3; 10 bases map to TRBD2. There are 19 residues in the CDR3. Germline values: CDR1 KGHSH, CDR2 LQKENI. The V gene end was trimmed by 2 bases and the J gene end by 0 bases; junction bases not matched to a gene: 11. The DNA for the CDR3 is TGTGCCAGCTCACCAAAAGTTCCTAGCGGGAGACGTAGCACAGATACGCAGTATTTT. It yields the protein CASSPKVPSGRRSTDTQYF. Combining the CDR3 with reference TRBV18 and TRBJ2-3 gives the whole variable domain NAGVMQNPRHLVRRRGQEARLRCSPMKGHSHVYWYRQLPEEGLKFMVYLQKENIIDESGMPKERFSAEFPKEGPSILRIQQVVRGDSAAYFCASSPKVPSGRRSTDTQYFGPGTRLTVL.

The chain combines TRBV25-1 with TRBJ2-3; tentative D call: TRBD1 (5 bases). V gave up 0 bases and J gave up 3 bases, with 13 bases separating them. The CDR3 covers 16 residues. CDR1 and CDR2 (germline): MGHDK, SYGVNS. The CDR3 region is CASSEYRVGITDTQYF. CDR3 sequence (DNA): TGTGCCAGCAGTGAATACAGGGTAGGAATAACAGATACGCAGTATTTT. Combining the CDR3 with reference TRBV25-1 and TRBJ2-3 gives the whole variable domain EADIYQTPRYLVIGTGKKITLECSQTMGHDKMYWYQQDPGMELHLIHYSYGVNSTEKGDLSSESTVSRIRTEHFPLTLESARPSHTSQYLCASSEYRVGITDTQYFGPGTRLTVL.

The chain uses TRBV29-1 and TRBJ1-2, with 8 positions matching TRBD1. The CDR3 runs 14 residues. The J segment lost 4 bases and the V segment lost 5 bases, leaving 9 bases of the junction unmatched. Germline values: CDR1 SQVTM, CDR2 ANQGSEA. The CDR3 sequence: CSVSGSGGGYGYTF. The DNA of the CDR3 is TGCAGCGTTTCAGGGTCAGGGGGCGGCTATGGCTACACCTTC.

The J gene is TRBJ2-3, the V gene TRBV29-1; 8 nucleotides align to TRBD2. The CDR3 is 15 amino acids. Trimming removed 6 bases from V and 6 bases from J; junction bases left unmatched: 14. Germline loops: CDR1 SQVTM, CDR2 ANQGSEA. The CDR3 coding sequence is TGCAGCGTGGGGCGGGAGGCGGTGGGTTACGATACGCAGTATTTT. Its protein product is CSVGREAVGYDTQYF.

This clone appeared once. The chain joins TRBV6-5 to TRBJ2-1, with D tentatively TRBD1 (6 bases). This CDR3 is built from 12 residues. Trimming stripped 4 bases from V and 14 bases from J, with 15 bases between. Germline V lookup: CDR1 MNHEY, CDR2 SVGAGI. CDR3 sequence: CASSSWGQGKFF. The CDR3 region has the DNA TGTGCCAGCAGTTCCTGGGGCCAGGGGAAGTTCTTC.

This rearrangement joins TRBV11-2 to TRBJ2-7, with D possibly matching TRBD2 (6 bases). The germline V and J ends were trimmed by 5 bases and 2 bases, with 16 bases remaining between them. This CDR3 is built from 15 residues. From germline, CDR1 is SGHAT and CDR2 FQNNGV. The CDR3 region is CASSPERAGTYEQYF. CDR3 coding DNA: TGTGCCAGCAGCCCAGAGAGGGCGGGAACCTACGAGCAGTACTTC.

The rearrangement joins TRBV4-3 to TRBJ2-4; no clear D gene. Per the germline V gene, CDR1 is LGHNA and CDR2 is YSLEER. The CDR3 runs 14 residues. The V end was cut by 0 bases, the J end by 8 bases, with 11 bases between. Written as DNA, the CDR3 is TGCGCCAGCAGCCAAGACGGGTTTGAAGACATTCAGTACTTC. This translates into CASSQDGFEDIQYF.

V is TRBV28 and J is TRBJ2-2, with D perhaps matching TRBD2 (6 bases). CDR1 and CDR2 (germline): MDHEN, SYDVKM. This CDR3 comprises 16 residues. The V end was cut by 10 bases, the J end by 4 bases, with 22 bases between. The CDR3 sequence is CATLRGGHRGTGELFF. The CDR3 DNA sequence: TGTGCCACCCTCCGGGGAGGCCATCGCGGCACCGGGGAGCTGTTTTTT.

The chain has TRBV19 and TRBJ1-2; D is possibly TRBD1 (5 bases). Trimming cost V 3 bases and J 3 bases, with 11 bases left between them. Per germline, CDR1 LNHDA and CDR2 SQIVND (reference sequence). The CDR3 spans 14 residues. The DNA of the CDR3 is TGTGCCAGTAGTATTCACGGGGGTGACTATGGCTACACCTTC. Its translation is CASSIHGGDYGYTF.

There are a few counts of this clone. This chain connects TRBV5-1 to TRBJ1-3; 7 positions agree with TRBD1. The CDR3 covers 18 residues. The V segment lost 4 bases and the J segment 0 bases; nucleotides outside the gene matches: 13. CDR1 SGHRS and CDR2 YFSETQ come from the germline V gene. The chain's CDR3 is CASSDGGQQVSSGNTIYF. The CDR3 nucleotides read TGCGCCAGCAGCGATGGGGGACAGCAAGTAAGCTCTGGAAACACCATATATTTT. Full variable domain (rest looked up from reference TRBV5-1 and TRBJ1-3): KAGVTQTPRYLIKTRGQQVTLSCSPISGHRSVSWYQQTPGQGLQFLFEYFSETQRNKGNFPGRFSGRQFSNSRSEMNVSTLELGDSALYLCASSDGGQQVSSGNTIYFGEGSWLTVV.

This chain uses TRBV19 with TRBJ1-2; perhaps TRBD1 as D (6 bases). The germline V gene has CDR1 LNHDA and CDR2 SQIVND (reference sequence). Trimming took 6 bases from V and 3 from J, leaving 8 bases between them. The CDR3 totals 12 residues. In DNA, the CDR3 is TGTGCCAGTAGACAGGGCGACTATGGCTACACCTTC. Amino acid sequence: CASRQGDYGYTF.

The chain combines TRBV6-2 or TRBV6-3 with TRBJ1-2; D call uncertain. Germline V gene lookup returns CDR1 MNHEY and CDR2 SVGEGT. The CDR3 consists of 14 residues. Trimming took off 6 bases at V and 10 bases at J, with 21 bases between the two ends. The CDR3 nucleotides are TGTGCCAGCAGCCGCAAGGGAGCAAGCCCTTTCTACACCTTC. Translated, it gives CASSRKGASPFYTF.

The chain recombines TRBV20-1 with TRBJ2-7; D remains ambiguous. Germline loops: CDR1 DFQATT, CDR2 SNEGSKA (reference sequence). The CDR3 consists of 12 residues. V gave up 3 bases and J gave up 2 bases, with 8 bases separating them. This CDR3 reads CSASPGTYEQYF. DNA for the CDR3: TGCAGTGCTAGTCCAGGCACCTACGAGCAGTACTTC.

The chain carries TRBV6-1 and TRBJ2-5; 14 nucleotides align to TRBD2. CDR1 and CDR2 (germline): MNHNS, SASEGT. V lost 4 bases and J lost 5; bases outside the gene matches: 9. The length of the CDR3 is 17 residues. The CDR3 here is CASSAGTSGRGQETQYF. CDR3 in DNA: TGTGCCAGCAGTGCCGGGACTAGCGGGAGAGGGCAGGAGACCCAGTACTTC.

This clone occurred once. This chain connects TRBV4-2 to TRBJ2-3, with D possibly matching TRBD1 (5 bases). The CDR3 is 13 residues long. Trimming removed 6 bases at V and 6 bases at J, with 13 bases between. The germline gives CDR1 LGHNA, CDR2 YNFKEQ. Written as DNA, the CDR3 is TGTGCCAGCAGTGGTACACAGGCGGATACGCAGTATTTT. Amino acids: CASSGTQADTQYF.

The V call is TRBV19, the J call TRBJ1-3; 7 bases are shared with TRBD1. Trimming cost V 6 bases and J 4 bases; bases outside gene matches: 9. The CDR3 totals 15 residues. The germline V gene has CDR1 LNHDA and CDR2 SQIVND (reference sequence). The CDR3 nucleotides read TGTGCCAGTAGAGGGGGACAGCTCCTCGGAAACACCATATATTTT. Translation gives CASRGGQLLGNTIYF.

The chain is built from TRBV4-3 and TRBJ1-2; TRBD1 aligns across 7 bases. CDR3 length equals 15 residues. Germline lookup yields CDR1 LGHNA and CDR2 YSLEER. J lost 3 bases, V lost 2 bases, and 6 bases had no gene match. DNA for the CDR3: TGCGCCAGCAGCCAAACTACGACAGGGTACTATGGCTACACCTTC. It translates to CASSQTTTGYYGYTF.

The V gene is TRBV5-8, the J gene TRBJ2-5; TRBD1 matches 9 bases. Germline CDR1 and CDR2: SGHTS and YDEGEE. CDR3 length: 14 residues. The V segment lost 3 bases and the J segment 2 bases; nucleotides outside the gene matches: 2. This CDR3 reads CASSWGQGQETQYF. CDR3 sequence (DNA): TGTGCCAGCAGCTGGGGACAGGGACAAGAGACCCAGTACTTC. Full variable domain (missing parts from reference TRBV5-8 and TRBJ2-5): EAGVTQSPTHLIKTRGQQATLRCSPISGHTSVYWYQQALGLGLQFLLWYDEGEERNRGNFPPRFSGRQFPNYSSELNVNALELEDSALYLCASSWGQGQETQYFGPGTRLLVL.

The V and J genes are TRBV19 and TRBJ1-3, with 7 bases fitting TRBD1. V lost 3 bases and J lost 1; bases outside the gene matches: 6. This CDR3 comprises 16 residues. Germline V lookup: CDR1 LNHDA, CDR2 SQIVND (reference sequence). For the CDR3, the DNA is TGTGCCAGTAGTATCGTGGGACAGATTTCTGGAAACACCATATATTTT. Its translation is CASSIVGQISGNTIYF.